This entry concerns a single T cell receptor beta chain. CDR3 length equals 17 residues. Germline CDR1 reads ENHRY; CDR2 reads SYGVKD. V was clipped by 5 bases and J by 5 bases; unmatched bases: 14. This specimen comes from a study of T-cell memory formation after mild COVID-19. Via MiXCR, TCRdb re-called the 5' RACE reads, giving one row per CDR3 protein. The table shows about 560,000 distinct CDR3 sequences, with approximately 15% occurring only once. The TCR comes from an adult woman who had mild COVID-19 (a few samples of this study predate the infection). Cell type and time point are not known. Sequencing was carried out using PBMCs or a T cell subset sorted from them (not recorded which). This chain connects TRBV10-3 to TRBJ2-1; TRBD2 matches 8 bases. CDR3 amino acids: CAISRPLGREADNEQFF. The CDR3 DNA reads TGTGCCATCAGTCGGCCCCTAGGGCGGGAGGCTGACAATGAGCAGTTCTTC.